This T cell receptor (beta chain) was sequenced in a study of technical replicates of blood from a handful of donors. Generated by immunoSEQ multiplex PCR, the TCRdb table keeps only in-frame clones and is missing some. The sample gives 59,000 or so clones, about 94% of which show up once; around 4.2% is in the top ten. The CDR3 is 14 residues long. CDR1 SGHVS and CDR2 FNYEAQ come from the germline V gene. V dropped 5 bases and J dropped 0 bases, with 8 bases sitting between them. The chain combines TRBV7-6 with TRBJ2-1; D not resolved. This clonotype was sampled from a human donor in good health. Some clones in this sample may be carry-over from other donors' samples. The sample was PBMCs. The CDR3 region has the DNA TGTGCCAGCAGCCGCGCCCCCTCCTACAATGAGCAGTTCTTC. Its protein is CASSRAPSYNEQFF.